The entry below describes one T cell receptor (beta chain). Its target is not known. The authors ran the assay at deep level. Clones were read by immunoSEQ multiplex PCR, and TCRdb kept only the in-frame ones, dropping some. This sample yields 2 million to 2.5 million clones, of which around 93% are seen a single time; approximately 0.39% belongs to the top ten. The data derive from a study of shared clonotypes between healthy human individuals. Study outcomes and limitations: Larger estimated richness was generally recorded for naive subsets relative to memory subsets. All-four-donor shared clonotypes had higher generation probabilities than non-shared clonotypes did.

Germline CDR1 and CDR2: GTSNPN and SVGIG (reference sequence). V lost 0 bases, J lost 1 base, and 14 bases lay in between. The CDR3 totals 16 residues. Sequenced material: naive CD4+ T cells from PBMCs. Subset meaning: CD45RA+ positively selected. The source of this sequence is a man between 18 and 35 years old in good health. Some clones in this sample may be carry-over from other donors' samples. This chain links TRBV30 with TRBJ2-3; D is ambiguous. CDR3 residues: CAWSVRRPSGTDTQYF. For the CDR3, the DNA is TGTGCCTGGAGTGTACGGCGACCCTCTGGCACAGATACGCAGTATTTT.